This T cell receptor beta chain was found in a study of cytomegalovirus exposure and HLA in healthy donors. CDR1 is MNHEY and CDR2 is SVGAGI in the germline V gene. V lost 6 bases and J 6 bases, leaving 18 bases between the germline ends. The CDR3 consists of 15 residues. The study's findings and limits: In an earlier analysis, about 90% or about 30%: the productive usage of most TCR beta V segments.

Primers included in the PCR were 60 Vbeta and 13 Jbeta primers. TCRdb keeps only in-frame clones here, not all; method: immunoSEQ multiplex PCR. The sample lists roughly 89,000 clones, 75% to 85% occurring once. For this clone: Its target is not known.

This TCR derives from a young man in good health and CMV-seronegative. The rearrangement uses TRBV6-5 and TRBJ1-5; tentatively, D is TRBD1 (5 bases). The sample comprised PBMCs. The CDR3 DNA follows: TGTGCCAGCAGACCTACCGGGACTTGGATTCAGCCCCAGCATTTT. It is translated as CASRPTGTWIQPQHF.